This is a list of T cell receptor beta chains from one sample in a study of T cell responses to AZD1222 COVID-19 vaccine. Here immunoSEQ multiplex PCR was the method, and the copy in TCRdb shows in-frame clones only, minus some. The sample lists 130,000 to 150,000 clones, 80% to 95% seen once, with around 1.5% in the top ten. Specimen: peripheral blood, collected on day 0 of AZD1222 vaccination. These TCRs come from an adult in good health. The conserved cysteine and the conserved F or W are not part of the CDR3 here.

v_gene: TRBV18; CDR3aa: ASSPQGAHQETQY
v_gene: TRBV9; CDR3aa: ASSVEGGPPPLH
v_gene: TRBV7-9; CDR3aa: ASEVYSGNTIY
v_gene: TRBV14; CDR3aa: ASSRTTGNEQF
v_gene: TRBV30; CDR3aa: AWISGQGRKNYGYT
v_gene: TRBV15; CDR3aa: ATSPRDRGEKLF
v_gene: TRBV4-1; CDR3aa: ASSPLLVAKNIQY
v_gene: TRBV5-4; CDR3aa: ASSLDRATNEKLF
v_gene: TRBV19; CDR3aa: ASRAGPYEQY
v_gene: TRBV2; CDR3aa: ASSRGVQETQY
v_gene: TRBV7-9; CDR3aa: ASSTTGPGNTIY
v_gene: TRBV2; CDR3aa: ASSEVRASGKNIQY
v_gene: TRBV7-9; CDR3aa: ASSFETNYGYT
v_gene: TRBV2; CDR3aa: ASMAGANYGYT
v_gene: TRBV5-5; CDR3aa: ASSLTRAATYEQY
v_gene: TRBV29-1; CDR3aa: SGGRSSYNEQF